This passage covers 28 T cell receptor beta chains from one sample sequenced in a study of T-cell reconstitution after alpha-beta-depleted transplantation in children. Library preparation (for TCRbeta) was performed with unique molecular identifiers. TCRdb fed the PCR reads into MiXCR, producing one record per CDR3 protein. The sample lists 700,000 or so distinct CDR3 sequences, approximately 14% occurring once. This material consisted of PBMCs, taken before TCRalphabeta/CD19-depleted stem cell transplant. Receptors were obtained from a girl aged 2 to 10 with congenital amegakaryocytic thrombocytopenia, due to receive a stem cell transplant.

The CDR3, as DNA: TGTGCCAGCAAGGGGACTCCTGACTCTCAAGAGACCCAGTACTTC. Protein sequence: CASKGTPDSQETQYF. The rearrangement uses TRBV28 and TRBJ2-5; weak D call: TRBD2 (6 bases). The CDR3 covers 15 residues. Trimming took off 7 bases at V and 2 bases at J, with 17 bases between the two ends. Germline V gene lookup returns CDR1 MDHEN and CDR2 SYDVKM.

This clonotype was detected ten times or more. The chain joins TRBV5-1 to TRBJ2-1; 9 bases map to TRBD2. The V segment lost 0 bases and the J segment 0 bases; nucleotides outside the gene matches: 10. CDR3 length: 19 residues. Per the germline V gene, CDR1 is SGHRS and CDR2 is YFSETQ. The CDR3 is CASSLGRGTSPLSYNEQFF. The CDR3 nucleotides read TGCGCCAGCAGCTTGGGGCGGGGGACTAGCCCACTCTCCTACAATGAGCAGTTCTTC.

The genes are TRBV11-2 and TRBJ2-5; a possible D gene is TRBD2 (6 bases). Germline CDR1 is SGHAT and CDR2 is FQNNGV. The CDR3 totals 15 residues. V was cut by 5 bases and J by 5 bases, with 18 bases left in between. The CDR3 region has the DNA TGTGCCAGCAGCCCCACGGGGCAGGCGGGGGAGACCCAGTACTTC. Translation: CASSPTGQAGETQYF.

This chain uses TRBV29-1 with TRBJ2-4, with 12 bases lining up with TRBD2. Germline loops: CDR1 SQVTM, CDR2 ANQGSEA. CDR3 length: 13 amino acids. V trimming: 7 bases; J trimming: 9 bases; junction bases outside the gene matches: 7. CDR3 amino acids: CSAVPSGRGIQYF. The CDR3 DNA is TGCAGCGCTGTCCCTAGCGGGAGGGGCATTCAGTACTTC.

This clonotype was recorded many times. V and J are TRBV20-1 and TRBJ2-5; D is undetermined. This CDR3 comprises 11 residues. Per germline, CDR1 DFQATT and CDR2 SNEGSKA (reference sequence). Trimming shortened V by 0 bases and J by 5 bases, and 4 bases separated the two germline ends. For the CDR3, the DNA is TGCAGTGCTAGAGATGGTGAGACCCAGTACTTC. This codes for CSARDGETQYF.

This clonotype has ten or more counts. The rearrangement links TRBV7-9 to TRBJ2-2; D remains ambiguous. The CDR3 is made up of 15 amino acids. The germline gives CDR1 SEHNR, CDR2 FQNEAQ (reference sequence). Trimming shortened V by 0 bases and J by 2 bases, and 7 bases separated the two germline ends. The DNA for the CDR3 is TGTGCCAGCAGCTTAGCAGAGATTAACACCGGGGAGCTGTTTTTT. Translation: CASSLAEINTGELFF.

The chain is built from TRBV20-1 and TRBJ2-1; unclear D gene. This CDR3 contains 14 residues. Trimming removed 5 bases at V and 0 bases at J, with 11 bases between. Per the germline V gene, CDR1 is DFQATT and CDR2 is SNEGSKA (reference sequence). The CDR3 region is CSAAFEGSYNEQFF. The CDR3 DNA sequence: TGCAGTGCTGCCTTTGAAGGCTCCTACAATGAGCAGTTCTTC.

Ten or more counts support this clonotype. Mismatch with germline at one junction end may stem from a read error. The chain uses TRBV28 and TRBJ2-7, with D uncertain. Germline V gives CDR1 MDHEN, CDR2 SYDVKM. The CDR3 has 11 residues. CDR3 amino acids: CASSSYYEQYF. The CDR3 nucleotides are TGCGCCAGCAGCTCCTACTACGAGCAGTACTTC.

The chain uses TRBV12-5 and TRBJ2-6; D ambiguous. V gave up 1 base and J gave up 1 base, with 5 bases separating them. The CDR3 consists of 15 residues. Germline lookup yields CDR1 LGHNT and CDR2 FRNRAP. The CDR3 is CASGLAESGANVLTF. In DNA form, the CDR3 reads TGTGCTAGTGGTTTGGCGGAGTCTGGGGCCAACGTCCTGACTTTC.

The chain joins TRBV11-1 to TRBJ2-2; possible D gene TRBD2, 5 bases. The germline CDR1 and CDR2 sequences are SGHAT and FQDESV (reference sequence). The CDR3 is made up of 18 amino acids. V lost 1 base and J lost 0, with 15 bases in between. The CDR3 region has the DNA TGTGCCAGCAGCTTAGTGGCGCGAGCGGACCCGAACACCGGGGAGCTGTTTTTT. It yields the protein CASSLVARADPNTGELFF.

This clonotype was observed at least ten times. The chain is built from TRBV10-2 and TRBJ2-7; TRBD2 agrees at 14 bases. V was clipped by 7 bases and J by 7 bases; unmatched bases: 9. This CDR3 spans 15 amino acids. CDR1 and CDR2 from the germline V gene are WSHSY and SAAADI. The CDR3 nucleotides read TGCGCCAGCAAGGGGGGACTAGCGGGAGCTTGGGAGCAGTACTTC. Its translation: CASKGGLAGAWEQYF.

Only a few counts were recorded for this clonotype. The V gene is TRBV5-1, the J gene TRBJ2-5; D ambiguous. This CDR3 is built from 13 residues. Trimming took 4 bases from V and 3 from J, leaving 10 bases between them. Germline V gene data show CDR1 as SGHRS and CDR2 as YFSETQ. The CDR3 DNA is TGCGCCAGCAGCCACCGACCAGAAGAGACCCAGTACTTC. Translating gives CASSHRPEETQYF.

The rearrangement joins TRBV3-1 to TRBJ2-2, with 13 bases fitting TRBD2. Germline loops: CDR1 LGHDT, CDR2 YNNKEL (reference sequence). CDR3 length equals 18 residues. Trimming cost V 0 bases and J 3 bases; bases outside gene matches: 4. For the CDR3, the DNA is TGTGCCAGCAGCCAAGAAATCGGACTAGCGGGAGACACCGGGGAGCTGTTTTTT. This codes for CASSQEIGLAGDTGELFF.

This clonotype showed up many times. CDR3 sequence (DNA): TGTGCCAGCAGCTTGTACGGGGGCGTAAACACCGGGGAGCTGTTTTTT. Encoded protein: CASSLYGGVNTGELFF. The chain couples TRBV5-5 to TRBJ2-2; tentatively, D is TRBD1 or TRBD2 (6 bases each). Germline assignment: CDR1 SGHKS and CDR2 YYEKEE (reference sequence). V lost 1 base and J lost 2, with 12 bases in between. The CDR3 spans 16 residues.

This chain connects TRBV6-5 to TRBJ2-7; the D gene is possibly TRBD1 (6 bases). CDR1 is MNHEY and CDR2 is SVGAGI in the germline V gene. The length of the CDR3 is 16 residues. V lost 5 bases and J lost 4, with 21 bases in between. CDR3 DNA: TGTGCCAGCAGTCTACGTCCCTCAGGGGTTGTATACGAGCAGTACTTC. Protein: CASSLRPSGVVYEQYF.

Of note for this clonotype: Sequence at one end of the junction differs from germline and may be a read error. The chain combines TRBV5-1 with TRBJ2-5; TRBD2 agrees at 13 bases. The germline gives CDR1 SGHRS, CDR2 YFSETQ. The CDR3 has 16 residues. Here the CDR3 reads CASSWGLAGLQETQYF. The CDR3, as DNA: TGCGCCAGTAGCTGGGGACTAGCGGGACTCCAAGAGACCCAGTACTTC.

The chain uses TRBV7-2 and TRBJ2-7, with a weak D call TRBD2 (5 bases). Trimming stripped 4 bases from V and 5 bases from J, with 12 bases between. This CDR3 comprises 13 residues. The V gene's germline CDR1 is SGHTA and CDR2 FQGNSA. The CDR3 loop is CASSYQTTDEQYF. CDR3 bases: TGTGCCAGCAGCTACCAGACTACGGACGAGCAGTACTTC.

In this sample, this clonotype turned up many times. V usage is TRBV20-1 and J usage is TRBJ1-2, with D perhaps matching TRBD1 (5 bases). The CDR3 has 12 amino acids. Germline CDR1 is DFQATT and CDR2 is SNEGSKA (reference sequence). The ends were cut back, 3 bases at V and 8 bases at J, with 13 bases in the middle. CDR3 bases: TGCAGTGCTAGTGAGGGGCGAGGGGGCTACACCTTC. It specifies CSASEGRGGYTF.

In its sample, this clonotype was seen many times. The J gene is TRBJ2-1, the V gene TRBV30; D gene unclear. The CDR3 is 12 residues long. Germline CDR1 and CDR2: GTSNPN and SVGIG (reference sequence). CDR3 protein: CAAAGSRNEQFF. The DNA of the CDR3 is TGTGCTGCAGCCGGGTCGCGCAATGAGCAGTTCTTC.

This chain uses TRBV28 with TRBJ2-7, with a tentative D call TRBD1 (5 bases). Germline loops: CDR1 MDHEN, CDR2 SYDVKM. Trimming cost V 3 bases and J 6 bases, with 18 bases left between them. The CDR3 loop spans 15 amino acids. The CDR3 loop is CASSFIGQGRGEQYF. The CDR3 nucleotides read TGTGCCAGCAGTTTTATCGGCCAGGGTAGGGGCGAGCAGTACTTC.

This clonotype was observed at least ten times. The chain is built from TRBV20-1 and TRBJ2-1, with TRBD2 matching 7 bases. This CDR3 is built from 14 residues. V trimming: 2 bases; J trimming: 2 bases; junction bases outside the gene matches: 3. The germline V gene has CDR1 DFQATT and CDR2 SNEGSKA (reference sequence). CDR3 coding DNA: TGCAGTGCTAGAACTAGCGCCACCTACAATGAGCAGTTCTTC. Translated, it gives CSARTSATYNEQFF.

This clonotype has at least ten counts. The chain couples TRBV20-1 to TRBJ2-1, with 10 bases fitting TRBD2. CDR1 is DFQATT, CDR2 SNEGSKA, per germline (reference sequence). The ends lost 3 bases at V and 4 bases at J; junction bases unmatched: 3. This CDR3 has 14 amino acids. This CDR3 is CSASGTSDYNEQFF. The CDR3 nucleotides read TGCAGTGCTAGCGGGACTAGCGATTACAATGAGCAGTTCTTC.

Ten or more counts support this clonotype. The chain recombines TRBV19 with TRBJ2-2; 9 bases line up with TRBD1. Looked up from germline, CDR1 is LNHDA and CDR2 is SQIVND (reference sequence). This CDR3 has 17 amino acids. V shed 6 bases and J 7 bases; nucleotides not matched to a gene: 15. CDR3 DNA sequence: TGTGCCAGTAGCAGAAAAAGGGGGACAGGGAGGATCGGGGAGCTGTTTTTT. Translated, it gives CASSRKRGTGRIGELFF. Full variable domain (rest looked up from reference TRBV19 and TRBJ2-2): DGGITQSPKYLFRKEGQNVTLSCEQNLNHDAMYWYRQDPGQGLRLIYYSQIVNDFQKGDIAEGYSVSREKKESFPLTVTSAQKNPTAFYLCASSRKRGTGRIGELFFGEGSRLTVL.

This clonotype was counted only a few times. This chain joins TRBV12-3 or TRBV12-4 and TRBJ2-5, with D maybe TRBD2 (6 bases). V dropped 2 bases and J dropped 4 bases, with 11 bases sitting between them. The CDR3 runs 14 residues. The CDR3 DNA reads as TGTGCCAGCAGTTTAACGGAGGGCCTAGAGACCCAGTACTTC. Translated: CASSLTEGLETQYF.

CDR3: CASSPDSMNTEAFF. In nucleotides, the CDR3 is TGCGCCAGCAGCCCGGACAGCATGAACACTGAAGCTTTCTTT. The chain combines TRBV5-1 with TRBJ1-1, with D possibly matching TRBD1 (6 bases). Germline V lookup: CDR1 SGHRS, CDR2 YFSETQ. There are 14 residues in the CDR3. V was clipped by 4 bases and J by 0 bases, with 10 bases between them.

This clonotype occurred many times. The gene calls are TRBV6-2 or TRBV6-3 and TRBJ2-3, with D perhaps matching TRBD2 (6 bases). The V gene lost 0 bases and the J gene lost 0 bases, with 16 bases spanning the gap. From germline, CDR1 is MNHEY and CDR2 SVGEGT. The CDR3 is 18 residues long. CDR3 region: CASSYSKGGGISTDTQYF. CDR3 sequence (DNA): TGTGCCAGCAGTTACTCTAAGGGTGGCGGGATAAGCACAGATACGCAGTATTTT.

This clonotype was recorded many times. DNA of the CDR3: TGTGCCAGCAATAATCCCGGTGGCTACACCTTC. Its protein is CASNNPGGYTF. The chain couples TRBV6-2 or TRBV6-3 to TRBJ1-2; no firm D call. The CDR3 runs 11 residues. The germline gives CDR1 MNHEY, CDR2 SVGEGT. The V end lost 7 bases, the J end lost 7 bases, and 10 bases lay between the germline ends.

This clonotype turned up a few times. CDR3 in amino acids: CASRPTGPGANVLTF. The CDR3 coding sequence is TGTGCCAGCAGACCCACAGGCCCTGGGGCCAACGTCCTGACTTTC. The chain couples TRBV28 to TRBJ2-6, with a tentative D call TRBD1 (5 bases). The CDR3 extends over 15 amino acids. Germline-derived CDR1 and CDR2 are MDHEN and SYDVKM. V lost 6 bases, J lost 2 bases, and 11 bases lay in between. Based on the CDR3 plus reference TRBV28 and TRBJ2-6, the full variable domain is DVKVTQSSRYLVKRTGEKVFLECVQDMDHENMFWYRQDPGLGLRLIYFSYDVKMKEKGDIPEGYSVSREKKERFSLILESASTNQTSMYLCASRPTGPGANVLTFGAGSRLTVL.